This entry describes one T cell receptor beta chain. Its antigen is as yet unknown. The CDR3 is 17 amino acids. Germline CDR1 LNHDA, CDR2 SQIVND (reference sequence). V shed 4 bases, J shed 2 bases, and the junction held 5 bases outside the gene matches. This sample was taken from a study of cytomegalovirus exposure and HLA in healthy donors. Study-wide findings and caveats: On later analysis, the bulk of CMV-associated TCR beta chains appeared to be HLA-restricted. A list of 150 or so TCR beta chains associated with cytomegalovirus was given. At a 0.05 false discovery rate, a later analysis found approximately 15,000 TCR beta sequences to be associated with HLA alleles. Accurate predictions that matched the HLA-A and HLA-B alleles of most subjects were reportedly made from TCR beta sequences.

Researchers ran the PCR with 60 Vbeta and 13 Jbeta primers. Data came from immunoSEQ multiplex PCR; TCRdb stores just in-frame clones and leaves some out. The sample yields 100,000 to 150,000 clones, 73% seen once. Source material: PBMCs. The chain links TRBV19 to TRBJ2-1, with 13 bases matching TRBD2. This clonotype originated in a woman between 40 and 50 years old in good health and CMV-seropositive. CDR3 nucleotides: TGTGCCAGTAGTAGATCCGGGACTAGCGGGGCCTACAATGAGCAGTTCTTC. Its protein product is CASSRSGTSGAYNEQFF.